The 26 T cell receptor beta chains listed next were all sequenced from one sample in a study of control samples from healthy donors and cancer patients. Clones were read by immunoSEQ multiplex PCR, and TCRdb kept only the in-frame ones, dropping some. The profile shows about 65,000 clones, 90% of them singletons. Source material: PBMCs. These receptors were taken from a woman aged 50 to 60 with colorectal cancer.

This sequence joins TRBV7-9 and TRBJ1-2; D is unclear. The CDR3 contains 13 residues. V gave up 1 base and J gave up 6 bases, with 9 bases separating them. The V gene's germline CDR1 is SEHNR and CDR2 FQNEAQ (reference sequence). CDR3 DNA sequence: TGTGCCAGCAGCTTAGGTAACGGACATGGCTACACCTTC. Amino acids: CASSLGNGHGYTF.

The rearrangement links TRBV10-3 to TRBJ1-1; 7 bases map to TRBD1. Germline lookup yields CDR1 ENHRY and CDR2 SYGVKD. The CDR3 covers 14 residues. J lost 4 bases, V lost 11 bases, and 13 bases had no gene match. The CDR3 loop reads CASIRETGSTEAFF. CDR3 DNA: TGTGCCTCAATCAGGGAGACAGGGTCCACTGAAGCTTTCTTT.

The V and J genes are TRBV2 and TRBJ2-7, with 9 bases lining up with TRBD2. V gave up 4 bases and J gave up 2 bases; unmatched junction bases: 6. The CDR3 contains 15 residues. CDR1 SNHLY and CDR2 FYNNEI come from the germline V gene. CDR3 sequence (DNA): TGTGCCAGCAGTGGAGTGCGGGGGGGTACCTACGAGCAGTACTTC. It translates to CASSGVRGGTYEQYF.

The V and J genes are TRBV4-1 and TRBJ2-2, with D perhaps matching TRBD2 (6 bases). Germline V gives CDR1 MGHRA, CDR2 YSYEKL. The length of the CDR3 is 18 residues. Trimming cost V 4 bases and J 0 bases, with 18 bases left between them. The chain's CDR3 is CASSPSVGGFTNTGELFF. The CDR3 region has the DNA TGCGCCAGCAGCCCGTCAGTGGGGGGATTTACGAACACCGGGGAGCTGTTTTTT.

This chain links TRBV28 with TRBJ2-7, with 8 bases that match TRBD1. Germline V lookup: CDR1 MDHEN, CDR2 SYDVKM. The CDR3 length is 12 residues. After removal of 8 bases from V and 7 bases from J, the junction contained 7 bases not matched to a gene. The CDR3 nucleotides are TGTGCCAGCGTGGACAGGGTGGGGGAGCAGTACTTC. Translating gives CASVDRVGEQYF. Full variable domain (outside the CDR3, taken from reference TRBV28 and TRBJ2-7): DVKVTQSSRYLVKRTGEKVFLECVQDMDHENMFWYRQDPGLGLRLIYFSYDVKMKEKGDIPEGYSVSREKKERFSLILESASTNQTSMYLCASVDRVGEQYFGPGTRLTVT.

This clone appeared once. The sample carries other DNA sequences with the same CDR3. The chain joins TRBV5-5 to TRBJ1-2; unclear D gene. Between the trimmed V and J ends, which lost 1 base and 4 bases, there was a span of 8 bases. The CDR3 spans 13 residues. CDR1 and CDR2 (germline): SGHKS, YYEKEE (reference sequence). The DNA of the CDR3 is TGTGCCAGCAGCTTGCCCGGGGTCTATGGCTACACCTTC. Its translation is CASSLPGVYGYTF.

J is TRBJ1-1 and V is TRBV18; D is ambiguous. The CDR3 has 14 residues. Germline CDR1 reads KGHSH; CDR2 reads LQKENI. Trimming took off 2 bases at V and 6 bases at J, with 13 bases between the two ends. CDR3 sequence reads: CASSPVGVSPEAFF. CDR3 bases: TGTGCCAGCTCACCAGTAGGAGTCAGCCCTGAAGCTTTCTTT.

The V call is TRBV12-3 or TRBV12-4, the J call TRBJ2-3; no definite D call. V lost 3 bases and J lost 5, with 9 bases in between. The CDR3 is 13 residues long. Here the CDR3 reads CASSFAAGDTQYF. The CDR3 coding sequence is TGTGCCAGCAGTTTCGCTGCCGGAGATACGCAGTATTTT.

This clone has a single count. Different DNA sequences within this sample yield the same CDR3. The chain joins TRBV2 to TRBJ2-3; TRBD2 matches at 13 bases. Germline CDR1 and CDR2: SNHLY and FYNNEI. Trimming took 4 bases from V and 5 from J; bases not matched to a gene: 6. This CDR3 has 16 amino acids. CDR3 in amino acids: CASSATSGGARDTQYF. The CDR3 nucleotides are TGTGCCAGCAGTGCCACTAGCGGGGGGGCCAGAGATACGCAGTATTTT.

The DNA of the CDR3 is TGTGCCAGCAGCCTAGGGGGCCGACAGGTACGATATCAGCCCCAGCATTTT. Its translation is CASSLGGRQVRYQPQHF. The chain combines TRBV28 with TRBJ1-5, with 7 positions matching TRBD1. The CDR3 totals 17 residues. With V trimmed by 6 bases and J by 5 bases, 16 bases remained unmatched. Germline V lookup: CDR1 MDHEN, CDR2 SYDVKM.

J is TRBJ1-2 and V is TRBV6-5, with TRBD1 matching over 9 bases. The germline V gene has CDR1 MNHEY and CDR2 SVGAGI. This CDR3 is built from 13 residues. V shed 5 bases, J shed 3 bases, and the junction held 1 base outside the gene matches. The CDR3 nucleotides read TGTGCCAGCAGTCGGACAGGGGACTATGGCTACACCTTC. Its protein product is CASSRTGDYGYTF.

The chain is built from TRBV11-2 and TRBJ2-5; TRBD2 might be the D (6 bases). The CDR3 sequence is 14 residues long. The V gene lost 4 bases and the J gene lost 2 bases, with 11 bases spanning the gap. The germline gives CDR1 SGHAT, CDR2 FQNNGV. The CDR3 sequence is CASSSLGLQETQYF. The CDR3 DNA follows: TGTGCCAGCAGCTCCCTCGGACTACAAGAGACCCAGTACTTC. Drawing the rest from reference TRBV11-2 and TRBJ2-5, the complete variable domain is EAGVAQSPRYKIIEKRQSVAFWCNPISGHATLYWYQQILGQGPKLLIQFQNNGVVDDSQLPKDRFSAERLKGVDSTLKIQPAKLEDSAVYLCASSSLGLQETQYFGPGTRLLVL.

The CDR3 sequence: CASTPAAAQYF. Written as DNA, the CDR3 is TGTGCCAGCACCCCGGCTGCGGCCCAGTACTTC. The chain has TRBV2 and TRBJ2-5; no clear D. The CDR3 length is 11 residues. V lost 7 bases and J 9 bases, leaving 12 bases between the germline ends. Germline assignment: CDR1 SNHLY and CDR2 FYNNEI.

This chain connects TRBV28 to TRBJ1-5; D ambiguous. This CDR3 is 12 amino acids long. The V gene's germline CDR1 is MDHEN and CDR2 SYDVKM. Trimming took 6 bases from V and 9 from J, leaving 12 bases between them. CDR3 DNA sequence: TGTGCCAGCAGGCGAAGAGATCGGCCCCAGCATTTT. Translating it yields CASRRRDRPQHF.

The rearrangement joins TRBV13 to TRBJ2-3; 9 bases match TRBD2. After removal of 1 base from V and 3 bases from J, the junction contained 5 bases not matched to a gene. Germline V gene data show CDR1 as PRHDT and CDR2 as FYEKMQ (reference sequence). CDR3 size: 16 residues. DNA for the CDR3: TGTGCCAGCAGCTTAGAGGCGGGAGGGCGTACAGATACGCAGTATTTT. Translated, it gives CASSLEAGGRTDTQYF.

This sequence joins TRBV13 and TRBJ2-7; D is perhaps TRBD1 (6 bases). V lost 6 bases, J lost 3 bases, and 18 bases lay in between. CDR1 and CDR2 (germline): PRHDT, FYEKMQ (reference sequence). The length of the CDR3 is 15 residues. This CDR3 reads CASSLTRDNNYEQYF. The CDR3 nucleotides are TGTGCCAGCAGTCTAACCCGGGACAACAACTACGAGCAGTACTTC. Based on the CDR3 plus reference TRBV13 and TRBJ2-7, the full variable domain is AAGVIQSPRHLIKEKRETATLKCYPIPRHDTVYWYQQGPGQDPQFLISFYEKMQSDKGSIPDRFSAQQFSDYHSELNMSSLELGDSALYFCASSLTRDNNYEQYFGPGTRLTVT.

The rearrangement links TRBV5-1 to TRBJ1-3; D gene ambiguous. The CDR3 runs to 14 residues. CDR1 and CDR2 (germline): SGHRS, YFSETQ. V shed 4 bases and J shed 3 bases, with 11 bases lying between them. The chain's CDR3 is CASSPVSGGNTIYF. CDR3 DNA sequence: TGCGCCAGCAGCCCCGTGTCCGGTGGAAACACCATATATTTT.

The rearrangement joins TRBV2 to TRBJ1-1; D call uncertain. The V gene lost 3 bases and the J gene lost 2 bases, with 4 bases spanning the gap. The germline gives CDR1 SNHLY, CDR2 FYNNEI. This CDR3 has 12 residues. The CDR3 loop reads CASSEGNTEAFF. CDR3 sequence (DNA): TGTGCCAGCAGTGAGGGTAACACTGAAGCTTTCTTT.

The chain recombines TRBV29-1 with TRBJ2-3, with TRBD1 identical over 7 bases. CDR1 and CDR2 (germline): SQVTM, ANQGSEA. V was pared by 7 bases and J by 4 bases, with 5 bases of the junction left unmatched. The CDR3 runs 12 residues. The CDR3: CSAQTGPDTQYF. The CDR3 nucleotides read TGCAGCGCCCAGACAGGGCCAGATACGCAGTATTTT.

The chain joins TRBV25-1 to TRBJ1-6; D unclear. The length of the CDR3 is 11 residues. V lost 8 bases, J lost 7 bases, and 6 bases lay in between. The germline V gene has CDR1 MGHDK and CDR2 SYGVNS. The CDR3 spells CASLSNSPLHF. In nucleotides, the CDR3 is TGTGCCAGCCTCTCCAATTCACCCCTCCACTTT.

The chain joins TRBV11-2 to TRBJ2-1; D remains unclear. V was shortened by 2 bases and J by 12 bases, with 17 bases between the two germline ends. In germline, CDR1 is SGHAT, CDR2 FQNNGV. This CDR3 has 14 amino acids. In DNA, the CDR3 is TGTGCCAGCAGCTTAACGTCGGACCCCGTTTGGCAGTTCTTC. Residues: CASSLTSDPVWQFF.

The chain employs TRBV29-1 and TRBJ2-1; D unclear. Germline CDR1 is SQVTM and CDR2 is ANQGSEA. The CDR3 is made up of 12 amino acids. The V and J ends lost 2 bases and 6 bases respectively, with 8 bases between them. The CDR3 loop is CSVETALNEQFF. The CDR3 region has the DNA TGCAGCGTTGAAACAGCCCTCAATGAGCAGTTCTTC.

This clone appeared once. The chain recombines TRBV2 with TRBJ2-7, with D unresolved. The CDR3 runs to 12 residues. V was pared by 6 bases and J by 4 bases, with 10 bases between. Germline assignment: CDR1 SNHLY and CDR2 FYNNEI. This CDR3 is CASRPAGYEQYF. The CDR3 bases are TGTGCCAGCAGACCTGCAGGTTACGAGCAGTACTTC.

This clone was counted between two and nine times. The genes are TRBV2 and TRBJ2-2; no definite D call. Trimming left V 0 bases short and J 6 bases short, with 8 bases between. The CDR3 spans 14 residues. Germline CDR1 and CDR2: SNHLY and FYNNEI. CDR3 sequence: CASSEALVAGELFF. As DNA, the CDR3 is TGTGCCAGCAGTGAAGCGCTGGTTGCCGGGGAGCTGTTTTTT.

This chain uses TRBV9 with TRBJ2-5, with D possibly matching TRBD2 (6 bases). CDR3 size: 13 residues. In germline, CDR1 is SGDLS, CDR2 YYNGEE. Trimming left V 0 bases short and J 7 bases short, with 10 bases between. The DNA of the CDR3 is TGTGCCAGCAGCGTAGGGAGGGCTAGGACCCAGTACTTC. Translation gives CASSVGRARTQYF.

The rearrangement links TRBV9 to TRBJ2-1; TRBD2 aligns across 8 bases. V gave up 4 bases and J gave up 13 bases; unmatched junction bases: 10. The CDR3 totals 13 residues. Per the germline V gene, CDR1 is SGDLS and CDR2 is YYNGEE. The chain's CDR3 is CASSPGGALHQFF. In DNA form, the CDR3 reads TGTGCCAGCAGCCCCGGGGGGGCCCTCCACCAGTTCTTC.